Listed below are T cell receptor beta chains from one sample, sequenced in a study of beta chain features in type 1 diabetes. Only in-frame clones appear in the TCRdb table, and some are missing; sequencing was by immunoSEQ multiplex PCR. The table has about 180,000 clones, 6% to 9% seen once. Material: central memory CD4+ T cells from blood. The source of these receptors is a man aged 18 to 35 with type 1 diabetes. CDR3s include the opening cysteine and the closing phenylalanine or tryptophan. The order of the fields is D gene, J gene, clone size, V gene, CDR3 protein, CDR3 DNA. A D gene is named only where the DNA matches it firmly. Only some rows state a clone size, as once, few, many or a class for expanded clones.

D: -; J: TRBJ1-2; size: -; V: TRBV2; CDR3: CASSSDGDYGYTF; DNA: TGTGCCAGCAGCTCGGACGGGGACTATGGCTACACCTTC
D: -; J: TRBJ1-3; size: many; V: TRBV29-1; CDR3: CSVESQNTIYF; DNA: TGCAGCGTTGAATCTCAGAACACCATATATTTT
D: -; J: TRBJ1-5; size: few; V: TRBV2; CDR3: CASTWAANQPQHF; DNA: TGTGCCAGCACCTGGGCCGCCAATCAGCCCCAGCATTTT
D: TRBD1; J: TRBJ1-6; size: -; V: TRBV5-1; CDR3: CASSLVGQGDSPLHF; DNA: TGCGCCAGCAGCTTGGTTGGACAGGGGGATTCACCCCTCCACTTT
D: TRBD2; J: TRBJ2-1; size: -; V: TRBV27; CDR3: CASSPRTSGFYNEQFF; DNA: TGTGCCAGCAGTCCCCGGACTAGCGGGTTTTACAATGAGCAGTTCTTC
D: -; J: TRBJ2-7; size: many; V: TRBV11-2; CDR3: CASSHPVAGPYEQYF; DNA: TGTGCCAGCAGCCACCCCGTGGCAGGGCCATACGAGCAGTACTTC
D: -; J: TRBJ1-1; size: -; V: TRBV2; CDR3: CASSGGGVGNTEAFF; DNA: TGTGCCAGCAGTGGAGGGGGAGTGGGGAACACTGAAGCTTTCTTT
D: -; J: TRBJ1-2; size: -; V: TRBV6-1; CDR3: CASQVYYGYTF; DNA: TGTGCCAGCCAGGTTTACTATGGCTACACCTTC
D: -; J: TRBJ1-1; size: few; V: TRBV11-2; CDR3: CASSLAPQGVKAFF; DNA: TGTGCCAGCAGCTTAGCCCCACAGGGCGTTAAAGCTTTCTTT
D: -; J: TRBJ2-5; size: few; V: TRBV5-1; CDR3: CASSTGLEETQYF; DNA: TGCGCCAGCAGCACAGGGCTGGAGGAGACCCAGTACTTC
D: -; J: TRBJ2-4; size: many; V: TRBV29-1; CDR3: CSVEVQYDIQYF; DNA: TGCAGCGTTGAGGTGCAGTACGACATTCAGTACTTC
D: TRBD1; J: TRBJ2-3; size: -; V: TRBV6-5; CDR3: CASRGTGTDTQYF; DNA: TGTGCCAGCCGTGGGACAGGCACAGATACGCAGTATTTT
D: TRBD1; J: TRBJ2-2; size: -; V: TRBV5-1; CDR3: CASSPTMTGRELFF; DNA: TGCGCCAGCAGCCCTACAATGACAGGGAGGGAGCTGTTTTTT
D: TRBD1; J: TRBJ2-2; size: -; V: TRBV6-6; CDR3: CASSLRTGITGELFF; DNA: TGTGCCAGCAGCCTGAGGACAGGGATAACCGGGGAGCTGTTTTTT
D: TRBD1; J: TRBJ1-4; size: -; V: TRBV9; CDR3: CASSPQGAREKLFF; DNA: TGTGCCAGCAGCCCACAGGGGGCTAGAGAAAAACTGTTTTTT
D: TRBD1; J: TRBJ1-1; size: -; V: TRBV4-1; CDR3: CASSQEWFGTGDTEAFF; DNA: TGCGCCAGCAGCCAAGAGTGGTTTGGGACAGGGGACACTGAAGCTTTCTTT
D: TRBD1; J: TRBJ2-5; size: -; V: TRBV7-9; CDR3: CASSPGTGTQQETQYF; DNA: TGTGCCAGCAGCCCGGGGACAGGGACCCAACAAGAGACCCAGTACTTC
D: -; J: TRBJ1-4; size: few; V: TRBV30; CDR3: CAWNHRRGEKLFF; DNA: TGTGCCTGGAATCACAGGCGGGGTGAAAAACTGTTTTTT
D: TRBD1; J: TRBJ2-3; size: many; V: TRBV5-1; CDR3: CASSPGQGTDTQYF; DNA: TGCGCCAGCAGCCCCGGACAGGGTACAGATACGCAGTATTTT
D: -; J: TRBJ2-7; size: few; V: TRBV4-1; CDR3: CASSQARVVGSGSYEQYF; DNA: TGCGCCAGCAGCCAAGCTAGGGTGGTTGGGAGCGGCTCCTACGAGCAGTACTTC
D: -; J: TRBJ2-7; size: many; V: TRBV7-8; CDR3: CASSLGEMGYEQYF; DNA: TGTGCCAGCAGCTTAGGGGAGATGGGCTACGAGCAGTACTTC
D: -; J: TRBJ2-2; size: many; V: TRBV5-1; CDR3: CASSPAGVAAPGELFF; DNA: TGCGCCAGCAGCCCGGCCGGAGTAGCGGCCCCCGGGGAGCTGTTTTTT
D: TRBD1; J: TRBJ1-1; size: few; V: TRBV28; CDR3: CASSLGGTAAEAFF; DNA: TGTGCCAGCAGTTTAGGAGGGACAGCGGCTGAAGCTTTCTTT
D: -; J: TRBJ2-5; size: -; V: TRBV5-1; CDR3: CASSRGETQYF; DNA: TGCGCCAGCAGCAGAGGCGAGACCCAGTACTTC
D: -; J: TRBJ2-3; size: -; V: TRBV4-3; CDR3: CASSRGIADTQYF; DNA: TGCGCCAGCAGCAGGGGGATCGCAGATACGCAGTATTTT
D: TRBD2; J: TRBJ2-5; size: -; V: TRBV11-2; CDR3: CASSFAGLLETQYF; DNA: TGTGCCAGCAGCTTCGCGGGACTACTAGAGACCCAGTACTTC
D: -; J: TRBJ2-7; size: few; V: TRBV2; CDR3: CASGGGLVYEQYF; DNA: TGTGCCAGCGGGGGGGGGCTCGTCTACGAGCAGTACTTC
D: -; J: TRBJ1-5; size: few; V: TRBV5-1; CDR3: CASSLGTANQPQHF; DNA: TGCGCCAGCAGCTTGGGGACAGCCAATCAGCCCCAGCATTTT
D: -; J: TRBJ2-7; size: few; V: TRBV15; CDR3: CATSRDKGLYEQYF; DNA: TGTGCCACCAGCAGAGATAAGGGGCTCTACGAGCAGTACTTC
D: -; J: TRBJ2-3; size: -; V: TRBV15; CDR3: CATSRGRTDTQYF; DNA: TGTGCCACCAGCAGAGGCAGAACAGATACGCAGTATTTT
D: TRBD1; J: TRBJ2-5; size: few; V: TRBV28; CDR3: CASRQGSQETQYF; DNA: TGTGCCAGTAGACAGGGATCCCAAGAGACCCAGTACTTC
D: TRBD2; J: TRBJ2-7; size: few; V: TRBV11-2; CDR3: CASSLQREVTYEQYF; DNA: TGTGCCAGCAGCTTACAGCGGGAGGTTACCTACGAGCAGTACTTC
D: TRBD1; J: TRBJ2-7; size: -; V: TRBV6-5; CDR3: CASREGQFYEQYF; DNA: TGTGCCAGCAGAGAGGGACAGTTCTACGAGCAGTACTTC
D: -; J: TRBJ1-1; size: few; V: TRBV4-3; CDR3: CASSQGLRLNTEAFF; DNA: TGCGCCAGCAGCCAAGGTCTCAGATTGAACACTGAAGCTTTCTTT
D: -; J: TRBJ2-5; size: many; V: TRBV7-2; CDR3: CASSLRGRETQYF; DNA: TGTGCCAGCAGCTTAAGAGGGAGGGAGACCCAGTACTTC
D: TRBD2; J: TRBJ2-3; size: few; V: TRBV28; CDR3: CASSGSSGNTDTQYF; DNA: TGTGCCAGCAGCGGAAGTAGCGGGAACACAGATACGCAGTATTTT
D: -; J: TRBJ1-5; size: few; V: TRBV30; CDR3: CAWSGTNNQPQHF; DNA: TGTGCCTGGAGCGGGACAAACAATCAGCCCCAGCATTTT
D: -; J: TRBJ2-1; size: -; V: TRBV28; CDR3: CASSDPLTAHYNEQFF; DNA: TGTGCCAGCAGTGATCCACTGACAGCTCACTACAATGAGCAGTTCTTC
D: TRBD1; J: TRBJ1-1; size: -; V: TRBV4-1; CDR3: CASSQDWGQGSSEAFF; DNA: TGCGCCAGCAGCCAAGATTGGGGACAGGGGTCTTCTGAAGCTTTCTTT
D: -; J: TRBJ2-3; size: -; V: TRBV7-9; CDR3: CASSRGTSRTDTQYF; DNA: TGTGCCAGCAGTCGGGGAACTAGCCGCACAGATACGCAGTATTTT
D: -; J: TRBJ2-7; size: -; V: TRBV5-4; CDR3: CASSLGQGFAYEQYF; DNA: TGTGCCAGCAGCTTGGGGCAGGGTTTCGCCTACGAGCAGTACTTC
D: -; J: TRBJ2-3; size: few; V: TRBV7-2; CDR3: CASSLFGTGRADTQYF; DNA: TGTGCCAGCAGCTTATTCGGAACAGGGAGAGCAGATACGCAGTATTTT
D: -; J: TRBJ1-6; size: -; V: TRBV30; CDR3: CAWKRDLDSPLHF; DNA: TGTGCCTGGAAGAGGGATTTGGATTCACCCCTCCACTTT
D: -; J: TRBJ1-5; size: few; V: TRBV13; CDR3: CASSLGDLQPQHF; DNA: TGTGCCAGCAGCTTAGGCGACTTGCAGCCCCAGCATTTT
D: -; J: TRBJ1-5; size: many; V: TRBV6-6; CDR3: CASSIQGGTQPQHF; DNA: TGTGCCAGCAGTATTCAGGGAGGGACTCAGCCCCAGCATTTT
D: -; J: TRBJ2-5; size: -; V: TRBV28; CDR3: CASSFGVLETQYF; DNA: TGTGCCAGCAGTTTCGGGGTATTAGAGACCCAGTACTTC
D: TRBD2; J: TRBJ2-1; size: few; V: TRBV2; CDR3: CASNVAGAYNEQFF; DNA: TGTGCCAGCAACGTAGCGGGAGCCTACAATGAGCAGTTCTTC
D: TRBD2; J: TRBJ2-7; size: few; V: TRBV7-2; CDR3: CASSETSGSYEQYF; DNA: TGTGCCAGCAGCGAGACTAGCGGGAGCTACGAGCAGTACTTC
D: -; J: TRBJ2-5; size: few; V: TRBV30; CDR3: CAWREGETQYF; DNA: TGTGCCTGGAGGGAGGGCGAGACCCAGTACTTC
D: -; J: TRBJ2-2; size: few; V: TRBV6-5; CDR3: CASRRGSGNTGELFF; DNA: TGTGCCAGCAGAAGAGGTAGCGGGAACACCGGGGAGCTGTTTTTT
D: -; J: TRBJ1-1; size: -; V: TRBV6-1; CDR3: CASSDPREGGDTEAFF; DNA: TGTGCCAGCAGTGATCCCCGCGAGGGGGGGGACACTGAAGCTTTCTTT
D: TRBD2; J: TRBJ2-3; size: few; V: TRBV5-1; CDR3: CASSLILAGELDTQYF; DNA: TGCGCCAGCAGCTTGATACTAGCGGGAGAGTTGGATACGCAGTATTTT
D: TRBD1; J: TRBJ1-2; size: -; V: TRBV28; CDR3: CASQQGVYGYTF; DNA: TGTGCCAGCCAACAGGGGGTCTATGGCTACACCTTC
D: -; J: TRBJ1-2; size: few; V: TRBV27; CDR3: CASSLQGDYGYTF; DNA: TGTGCCAGCAGTTTGCAGGGCGACTATGGCTACACCTTC
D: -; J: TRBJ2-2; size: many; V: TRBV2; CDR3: CASSETGPPGELFF; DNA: TGTGCCAGCAGTGAGACTGGTCCCCCCGGGGAGCTGTTTTTT